A selection of T cell receptor beta chains follows, all from one sample in a study of cytomegalovirus exposure and HLA in healthy donors. TCRdb keeps only in-frame clones here, not all; method: immunoSEQ multiplex PCR. The table has fewer than 130,000 clones, approximately 84% seen once. Sequencing was done on a sample of PBMCs. These receptors came from a man aged 35 to 55 in good health and CMV-seronegative. CDR3s include the opening cysteine and the closing phenylalanine or tryptophan. Each record gives: D gene, V gene, J gene, clone size, CDR3 protein, CDR3 DNA. D genes are given only for firm matches. The size of a clone is reported for some rows only, either as once, few or many, or as a class for expanded clones.

-	TRBV2	TRBJ1-5	-	CASTTSGGGNQPQHF	TGTGCCAGCACTACATCGGGAGGGGGCAATCAGCCCCAGCATTTT
-	TRBV5-8	TRBJ1-2	-	CASSLQGGGNYGYTF	TGTGCCAGCAGCTTACAGGGCGGAGGTAACTATGGCTACACCTTC
TRBD1	TRBV5-1	TRBJ2-5	-	CASSASGTGETQYF	TGCGCCAGCAGCGCCTCGGGGACAGGGGAGACCCAGTACTTC
-	TRBV7-9	TRBJ1-1	-	CASSPQALNTEAFF	TGTGCCAGCAGCCCCCAGGCCCTGAACACTGAAGCTTTCTTT
TRBD1	TRBV28	TRBJ2-7	few	CASSHTGTGAEQYF	TGTGCCAGCAGCCATACCGGGACAGGGGCCGAGCAGTACTTC
TRBD1	TRBV9	TRBJ2-1	-	CASSVTGGYNEQFF	TGTGCCAGCAGCGTGACAGGGGGCTACAATGAGCAGTTCTTC
TRBD1	TRBV5-1	TRBJ1-4	-	CASSLIPGGEEKLFF	TGCGCCAGCAGCTTGATTCCAGGGGGAGAGGAAAAACTGTTTTTT
-	TRBV29-1	TRBJ2-7	-	CSGGHSYEQYF	TGCAGCGGTGGACACTCCTACGAGCAGTACTTC
-	TRBV28	TRBJ1-2	-	CASSLPGNYGYTF	TGTGCCAGCAGTTTACCCGGGAACTATGGCTACACCTTC
TRBD1	TRBV5-1	TRBJ1-2	-	CASSTGGLGYTF	TGCGCCAGCAGTACAGGGGGCCTAGGCTACACCTTC
-	TRBV29-1	TRBJ1-2	-	CSVATGSYGYTF	TGCAGCGTTGCGACAGGCTCATATGGCTACACCTTC
-	TRBV4-2	TRBJ1-1	-	CASSQAGGYEAFF	TGTGCCAGCAGCCAAGCGGGGGGCTACGAAGCTTTCTTT
-	TRBV15	TRBJ1-5	-	CATSRDRQRNQPQHF	TGTGCCACCAGCAGAGATAGACAGCGCAATCAGCCCCAGCATTTT
TRBD1	TRBV5-4	TRBJ2-3	-	CASSSRQGPDTQYF	TGTGCCAGCAGCTCAAGACAGGGGCCAGATACGCAGTATTTT
-	TRBV20-1	TRBJ1-1	few	CRTAGWTEAFF	TGCAGGACGGCGGGCTGGACTGAAGCTTTCTTT
-	TRBV11-3	TRBJ2-2	-	CASSLDTRGELFF	TGTGCCAGCAGCTTAGATACCAGGGGGGAGCTGTTTTTT
-	TRBV6-4	TRBJ1-1	few	CASSDSEGRSAFF	TGTGCCAGCAGTGACTCAGAGGGGAGGTCGGCTTTCTTT
-	TRBV19	TRBJ2-7	-	CASSGGPSYEQYF	TGTGCCAGTTCTGGCGGTCCCTCCTACGAGCAGTACTTC
-	TRBV6-1	TRBJ1-5	-	CASSELYPGGRNQPQHF	TGTGCCAGCAGTGAATTATATCCGGGGGGTCGCAATCAGCCCCAGCATTTT
TRBD1	TRBV18	TRBJ1-6	-	CASSVSGTGDSPLHF	TGTGCCAGCTCCGTTTCCGGGACAGGGGATTCACCCCTCCACTTT
TRBD1	TRBV5-1	TRBJ1-2	-	CASSQGQGVNYGYTF	TGCGCCAGCAGCCAGGGACAGGGGGTGAACTATGGCTACACCTTC
TRBD1	TRBV7-6	TRBJ2-5	-	CASSLWTGGRWTQYF	TGTGCCAGCAGCCTCTGGACAGGGGGGCGGTGGACCCAGTACTTC
-	TRBV6-5	TRBJ1-3	-	CASRPPRTGNTIYF	TGTGCCAGCAGACCACCGCGAACTGGAAACACCATATATTTT
-	TRBV2	TRBJ1-2	-	CASSPPGGTYGYTF	TGTGCCAGCAGTCCTCCGGGGGGAACCTATGGCTACACCTTC
-	TRBV11-2	TRBJ2-2	-	CASSPGQNTGELFF	TGTGCCAGCAGCCCTGGACAGAACACCGGGGAGCTGTTTTTT
-	TRBV9	TRBJ2-2	-	CASSVGWASNTGELFF	TGTGCCAGCAGCGTAGGGTGGGCCTCGAACACCGGGGAGCTGTTTTTT
-	TRBV6-5	TRBJ2-7	-	CASSYSRTFTYEQYF	TGTGCCAGCAGTTACTCGAGGACATTCACCTACGAGCAGTACTTC
TRBD1	TRBV6-1	TRBJ1-2	-	CASSAGQGAVYGYTF	TGTGCCAGCAGTGCGGGACAGGGGGCGGTCTATGGCTACACCTTC
-	TRBV5-5	TRBJ2-1	-	CASSLTYHEQFF	TGTGCCAGCAGCTTAACTTACCATGAGCAGTTCTTC
TRBD1	TRBV4-1	TRBJ2-3	-	CASSQTTGGGTDTQYF	TGCGCCAGCAGCCAAACGACAGGGGGCGGCACAGATACGCAGTATTTT
-	TRBV30	TRBJ1-2	-	CAWTDGQPWAGYTF	TGTGCCTGGACCGATGGACAGCCTTGGGCTGGCTACACCTTC
TRBD1	TRBV28	TRBJ1-5	-	CASSPPDRGQPQHF	TGTGCCAGCAGTCCGCCTGACAGGGGTCAGCCCCAGCATTTT
TRBD2	TRBV5-1	TRBJ2-1	once	CASLASGGSNEQFF	TGCGCCAGCCTAGCCTCCGGGGGGTCGAATGAGCAGTTCTTC
TRBD1	TRBV28	TRBJ1-5	-	CASTNRGQRNQPQHF	TGTGCCAGCACCAACCGGGGACAGCGGAATCAGCCCCAGCATTTT
-	TRBV7-9	TRBJ2-3	-	CASSRRDSLRDTQYF	TGTGCCAGCAGCAGGCGGGACAGCCTACGGGATACGCAGTATTTT
-	TRBV15	TRBJ1-6	-	CATSRGTAGNSPLHF	TGTGCCACCAGCAGAGGGACCGCGGGGAATTCACCCCTCCACTTT
-	TRBV29-1	TRBJ1-1	-	CSVLTGNTEAFF	TGCAGCGTCCTTACAGGGAACACTGAAGCTTTCTTT
-	TRBV27	TRBJ1-1	-	CASSLQGSGTEAFF	TGTGCCAGCAGTTTACAGGGCTCGGGCACTGAAGCTTTCTTT
-	TRBV30	TRBJ1-1	-	CAWSSRDAEAFF	TGTGCCTGGAGTAGCCGGGATGCTGAAGCTTTCTTT
TRBD1	TRBV5-4	TRBJ2-7	once	CASSLGDRVGYEQYF	TGTGCCAGCAGCTTAGGAGACAGGGTAGGATACGAGCAGTACTTC
TRBD1	TRBV6-5	TRBJ1-3	-	CASRLTGAGNTIYF	TGTGCCAGCAGACTGACAGGGGCTGGAAACACCATATATTTT
-	TRBV28	TRBJ1-4	-	CASGWGGNEKLFF	TGTGCCAGCGGTTGGGGGGGGAATGAAAAACTGTTTTTT
TRBD1	TRBV5-1	TRBJ1-6	-	CASSLEGASYNSPLHF	TGCGCCAGCAGCTTGGAGGGGGCGTCCTATAATTCACCCCTCCACTTT
-	TRBV6-5	TRBJ1-2	-	CASSGGIGGYTF	TGTGCCAGCAGCGGGGGGATCGGTGGCTACACCTTC
TRBD1	TRBV27	TRBJ1-6	-	CASSFLRTGSYNSPLHF	TGTGCCAGCAGTTTTCTAAGGACAGGGAGCTATAATTCACCCCTCCACTTT
-	TRBV5-4	TRBJ1-1	-	CASTRPGENTEAFF	TGTGCCAGCACCCGTCCGGGGGAGAACACTGAAGCTTTCTTT
-	TRBV30	TRBJ2-3	-	CAFDPDLDTQYF	TGTGCCTTTGATCCGGACTTAGATACGCAGTATTTT
-	TRBV7-9	TRBJ1-6	-	CASSFPGQNNSPLHF	TGTGCCAGCAGCTTTCCGGGACAAAATAATTCACCCCTCCACTTT
-	TRBV5-1	TRBJ2-1	-	CASSLVASPQNEQFF	TGCGCCAGCAGCTTGGTCGCCTCCCCGCAGAATGAGCAGTTCTTC
-	TRBV5-5	TRBJ1-5	few	CASSSSSNQPQHF	TGTGCCAGCAGCTCCAGTAGCAATCAGCCCCAGCATTTT
TRBD1	TRBV5-1	TRBJ1-1	-	CASSPRTGALDTEAFF	TGCGCCAGCAGCCCGAGGACAGGGGCCTTAGACACTGAAGCTTTCTTT
TRBD1	TRBV27	TRBJ2-7	-	CASRARDRTSYEQYF	TGTGCCAGCAGAGCCAGGGACAGAACCTCCTACGAGCAGTACTTC
TRBD1	TRBV6-5	TRBJ1-1	-	CVSSYSDTGQGKAFF	TGTGTCAGCAGTTACTCCGATACGGGACAGGGTAAGGCTTTCTTT